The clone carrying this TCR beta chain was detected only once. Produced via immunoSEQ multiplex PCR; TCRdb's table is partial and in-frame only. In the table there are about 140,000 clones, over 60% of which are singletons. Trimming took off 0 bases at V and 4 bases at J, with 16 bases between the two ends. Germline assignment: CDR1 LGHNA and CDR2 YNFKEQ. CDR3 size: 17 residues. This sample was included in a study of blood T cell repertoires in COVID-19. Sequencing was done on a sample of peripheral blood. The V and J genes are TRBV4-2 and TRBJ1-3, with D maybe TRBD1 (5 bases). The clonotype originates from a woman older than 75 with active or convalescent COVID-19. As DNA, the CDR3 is TGTGCCAGCAGCCAAGATTTGGGACTGAGTTTGGGAAACACCATATATTTT. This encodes CASSQDLGLSLGNTIYF.